A single sample gave rise to the 28 T cell receptor beta chains below, sequenced in a study of metastatic and nonmetastatic thyroid tumors. Every patient underwent thyroid surgery untreated. TCRdb recomputed clones from the PCR reads via MiXCR. Of approximately 22,000 clones in the sample, roughly 16% were seen once. Sequenced input: tumor tissue. These receptors were collected from a female donor with papillary thyroid cancer or a benign thyroid nodule (not recorded which). Some clones in this sample may be carry-over from other donors' samples.

A word on this clone: The junction does not match germline at one end; this may be a read error. CDR3 nucleotides: TGTGCCAGCAGCTTAGGGTCCAACACCGTGGAGCTGTTTTTT. This encodes CASSLGSNTVELFF. The rearrangement joins TRBV7-3 to TRBJ2-2; D call uncertain. Germline CDR1 and CDR2: SGHTA and FQGTGA. The CDR3 is made up of 14 amino acids.

This clone was seen many times. The CDR3: CASGGGSLNTEAFF. The DNA for the CDR3 is TGCGCCAGCGGCGGGGGGTCCCTAAACACTGAAGCTTTCTTT. The gene calls are TRBV5-1 and TRBJ1-1; weak D call: TRBD1 (5 bases). This CDR3 is 14 amino acids long. The V gene's germline CDR1 is SGHRS and CDR2 YFSETQ. V shed 7 bases and J shed 2 bases, with 15 bases lying between them.

This clone has a count of ten or more. The rearrangement joins TRBV20-1 to TRBJ2-1; D unresolved. Trimming removed 2 bases at V and 7 bases at J, with 15 bases between. CDR3 length: 14 amino acids. Germline V lookup: CDR1 DFQATT, CDR2 SNEGSKA (reference sequence). DNA for the CDR3: TGCAGTGCTAGAATGGTAAATTCAGAGAATGAGCAGTTCTTC. This translates into CSARMVNSENEQFF.

Judged by abundance, this clone is medium-sized. The V call is TRBV28, the J call TRBJ2-7; D is tentatively TRBD1 or TRBD2 (5 bases each). Germline lookup yields CDR1 MDHEN and CDR2 SYDVKM. This CDR3 region has 14 residues. V was clipped by 1 base and J by 3 bases, with 10 bases between them. CDR3 sequence: CASSLYGANYEQYF. The CDR3 region has the DNA TGTGCCAGCAGTTTATACGGGGCTAACTACGAGCAGTACTTC.

This chain links TRBV18 with TRBJ1-1; D call uncertain. V lost 3 bases, J lost 5 bases, and 13 bases lay in between. Germline assignment: CDR1 KGHSH and CDR2 LQKENI. The CDR3 length is 14 residues. The CDR3: CASSPNARGTEAFF. CDR3 nucleotides: TGTGCCAGCTCACCCAACGCCAGAGGGACTGAAGCTTTCTTT.

This clone occurred many times. The V call is TRBV9, the J call TRBJ1-1, with 8 bases fitting TRBD1. Per the germline V gene, CDR1 is SGDLS and CDR2 is YYNGEE. The CDR3 extends over 13 amino acids. V shed 3 bases, J shed 11 bases, and the junction held 9 bases outside the gene matches. The CDR3: CASSAFPDRDAFF. The DNA of the CDR3 is TGTGCCAGCAGCGCTTTCCCGGACAGGGACGCTTTCTTT.

As concerns this clone: The junction departs from the called germline gene at one end, perhaps through a read error. The chain employs TRBV12-3 or TRBV12-4 and TRBJ1-5; 7 bases are a match to TRBD1. The CDR3 spans 14 residues. The CDR3 coding sequence is TGTGCCAACAGTCGGGACAGTAGCAATCATCCCCAGCATTTT. It codes for CANSRDSSNHPQHF.

This clone was observed at least ten times. The chain recombines TRBV3-1 with TRBJ1-3, with D tentatively TRBD1 (5 bases). Germline V CDR1 and CDR2: LGHDT, YNNKEL (reference sequence). The length of the CDR3 is 14 residues. Trimming left V 0 bases short and J 4 bases short, with 7 bases between. The CDR3 protein is CASSQDYRGNTIYF. The CDR3 DNA is TGTGCCAGCAGCCAAGACTACAGGGGAAACACCATATATTTT.

Concerning this clone: The junction departs from the called germline gene at one end, perhaps through a read error. The rearrangement joins TRBV11-2 to TRBJ2-3; 8 bases match TRBD1. Looked up from germline, CDR1 is SGHAT and CDR2 is FQNNGV. There are 15 residues in the CDR3. Here the CDR3 reads CATRPGRLTGDTQYF. The CDR3 coding sequence is TGTGCCACACGCCCGGGGCGACTGACAGGGGATACTCAGTATTTT.

This clone has a handful of counts. The chain has TRBV9 and TRBJ2-7, with a possible D match to TRBD2 (5 bases). Germline lookup yields CDR1 SGDLS and CDR2 YYNGEE. V lost 0 bases, J lost 6 bases, and 19 bases lay in between. The CDR3 consists of 16 residues. CDR3 DNA sequence: TGTGCCAGCAGCGTAGGACCTAACGGGGTGCCCGGCGAGCAGTACTTC. It is translated as CASSVGPNGVPGEQYF.

In its sample, this clone was seen many times. The chain recombines TRBV19 with TRBJ2-7; D may be TRBD1 or TRBD2 (5 bases each). With 4 bases removed from V and 2 bases from J, the gap between germline ends came to 9 bases. Germline V gene lookup returns CDR1 LNHDA and CDR2 SQIVND (reference sequence). The length of the CDR3 is 13 residues. CDR3 amino acids: CASSRGTPYEQYF. The CDR3, as DNA: TGTGCCAGTAGTAGAGGGACCCCCTACGAGCAGTACTTC. Variable domain in full (rest from reference TRBV19 and TRBJ2-7): DGGITQSPKYLFRKEGQNVTLSCEQNLNHDAMYWYRQDPGQGLRLIYYSQIVNDFQKGDIAEGYSVSREKKESFPLTVTSAQKNPTAFYLCASSRGTPYEQYFGPGTRLTVT.

The CDR3 DNA follows: TGTGCCAGCAGCTTTGTGGTGGGAGGTGGCAATGAGCAGTTCTTC. It encodes CASSFVVGGGNEQFF. The V call is TRBV11-2, the J call TRBJ2-1; possible D gene TRBD2, 6 bases. This CDR3 region has 15 residues. V lost 3 bases, J lost 6 bases, and 15 bases lay in between. Germline-derived CDR1 and CDR2 are SGHAT and FQNNGV.

With respect to this clone: A much larger clone lies a single base off, so this may be a read error. The J gene is TRBJ1-2, the V gene TRBV29-1; D is perhaps TRBD1 (6 bases). The germline gives CDR1 SQVTM, CDR2 ANQGSEA. The CDR3 consists of 14 residues. V shed 4 bases and J shed 0 bases, with 12 bases lying between them. CDR3 coding DNA: TGCAGCGTTGCACCGGGGACATCTAACTATGGCTACACCTTC. It specifies CSVAPGTSNYGYTF.

This clone was seen ten or more times. This sequence joins TRBV28 and TRBJ2-3; D may be TRBD1 (7 bases). V lost 8 bases to trimming and J lost 2 bases, with 14 bases between them. The CDR3 is made up of 14 amino acids. Germline-derived CDR1 and CDR2 are MDHEN and SYDVKM. In DNA form, the CDR3 reads TGTGCCAGCTTGACAGGGAGGTTCACAGATACGCAGTATTTT. Translating gives CASLTGRFTDTQYF. Full variable domain (rest looked up from reference TRBV28 and TRBJ2-3): DVKVTQSSRYLVKRTGEKVFLECVQDMDHENMFWYRQDPGLGLRLIYFSYDVKMKEKGDIPEGYSVSREKKERFSLILESASTNQTSMYLCASLTGRFTDTQYFGPGTRLTVL.

This clone was picked up many times. This chain joins TRBV24-1 and TRBJ2-1; 9 nucleotides match TRBD1. In germline, CDR1 is KGHDR, CDR2 SFDVKD. The CDR3 length is 15 residues. Losses at the gene ends were 10 bases for V and 2 bases for J; bases not matched to a gene: 8. The CDR3 loop is CATTGTGRAYNEQFF. CDR3 nucleotides: TGTGCCACAACTGGGACAGGGAGAGCCTACAATGAGCAGTTCTTC.

In this sample, this clone turned up many times. The CDR3 sequence: CASSRGEIPADTQYF. DNA of the CDR3: TGTGCCAGCAGCAGGGGCGAGATCCCGGCAGATACGCAGTATTTT. The chain couples TRBV7-3 to TRBJ2-3; a weak D match, TRBD1 (5 bases). The germline V gene has CDR1 SGHTA and CDR2 FQGTGA. This CDR3 has 15 residues. Trimming cost V 5 bases and J 4 bases, with 16 bases left between them.

This clone was detected ten times or more. This may be a read error, as it is one base from a much larger clone. This same CDR3 is encoded by further DNA sequences in the sample. The chain has TRBV12-3 or TRBV12-4 and TRBJ1-1; no definite D call. This CDR3 region has 13 residues. The CDR3 nucleotides are TGCGCCAGCAGTTTAGGGCCTAACACTGAAGCTTTCTTT. Protein product: CASSLGPNTEAFF.

This rearrangement joins TRBV4-3 to TRBJ1-2, with D unresolved. The CDR3 totals 15 residues. CDR1 is LGHNA and CDR2 is YSLEER in the germline V gene. Trimming took off 1 base at V and 4 bases at J, with 13 bases between the two ends. The CDR3: CASSQVLGYLYGYTF. CDR3 coding DNA: TGCGCCAGCAGCCAAGTATTGGGCTACCTCTATGGCTACACCTTC.

This clone was counted many times. The CDR3 DNA sequence: TGTGCCACCAGTGACCCCAGGGCAGACCAAGAGACCCAGTACTTC. This codes for CATSDPRADQETQYF. V is TRBV24-1 and J is TRBJ2-5; weak D call: TRBD1 (5 bases). The germline gives CDR1 KGHDR, CDR2 SFDVKD. V was cut by 4 bases and J by 0 bases, with 11 bases left in between. This CDR3 has 15 residues.

This clone has a count of ten or more. The chain joins TRBV5-1 to TRBJ2-2; TRBD2 matches 9 bases. Trimming at V came to 4 bases and at J to 6 bases, leaving 10 bases not matched to a gene. The CDR3 spans 16 residues. CDR1 and CDR2 from the germline V gene are SGHRS and YFSETQ. The CDR3 protein is CASSHRRGTSPGELFF. As DNA, the CDR3 is TGCGCCAGCAGCCACCGCAGGGGGACTAGCCCCGGGGAGCTGTTTTTT.

In its sample, this clone was seen many times. This could be a read error, since a much larger clone is one nucleotide away. The chain uses TRBV5-1 and TRBJ1-2, with no clear D. This CDR3 comprises 13 residues. Germline values: CDR1 SGHRS, CDR2 YFSETQ. The CDR3 DNA sequence: TGCACCAGCAGCCCGCGGGCTAACTATGGCTACACCTTC. It is translated as CTSSPRANYGYTF.

This clone was counted ten times or more. The chain couples TRBV2 to TRBJ2-3; D unclear. V lost 8 bases to trimming and J lost 7 bases, with 10 bases between them. The germline V gene has CDR1 SNHLY and CDR2 FYNNEI. This CDR3 has 11 residues. CDR3 protein: CASGSRYTQYF. The CDR3 DNA sequence: TGTGCCAGCGGATCTAGGTATACGCAGTATTTT.

In this sample, this clone turned up once. A much larger clone differs from this one at a single base, so this may be a read error. The chain has TRBV20-1 and TRBJ2-1; unclear D gene. V lost 5 bases to trimming and J lost 7 bases, with 18 bases between them. Looked up from germline, CDR1 is DFQATT and CDR2 is SNEGSKA (reference sequence). This CDR3 has 14 amino acids. The CDR3 protein is CSAPLNERGNEQFF. CDR3 nucleotides: TGCAGTGCTCCTCTCAACGAGAGAGGAAATGAGCAGTTCTTC.

The table lists this clone with many counts. The chain uses TRBV20-1 and TRBJ2-7, with TRBD1 identical over 10 bases. Trimming cost V 4 bases and J 6 bases; bases outside gene matches: 12. The CDR3 runs to 15 residues. Looked up from germline, CDR1 is DFQATT and CDR2 is SNEGSKA (reference sequence). CDR3 loop: CSANRDRGFKGEQYF. CDR3 in DNA: TGCAGTGCTAACCGGGACAGGGGCTTTAAGGGCGAGCAGTACTTC.

The table lists this clone with many counts. The V call is TRBV24-1, the J call TRBJ2-1, with D possibly matching TRBD2 (6 bases). V lost 3 bases and J lost 9, with 17 bases in between. Germline V gene sequence: CDR1 KGHDR, CDR2 SFDVKD. The CDR3 extends over 15 amino acids. As DNA, the CDR3 is TGTGCCACCAGTGATGGACCGACTAGTTCCGTTGAGCAGTTCTTC. Its translation: CATSDGPTSSVEQFF.

This clone was seen at least ten times. This rearrangement joins TRBV5-1 to TRBJ1-1, with D possibly being TRBD1 (5 bases). The CDR3 consists of 15 residues. The ends were cut back, 6 bases at V and 6 bases at J, with 21 bases in the middle. CDR1 SGHRS and CDR2 YFSETQ come from the germline V gene. CDR3 residues: CASTQQPGGEAEAFF. The CDR3 DNA follows: TGCGCCAGCACCCAACAGCCGGGGGGGGAGGCTGAAGCTTTCTTT.

A word on this clone: At one end, the junction sequence differs from germline, possibly due to a read error. V and J are TRBV6-6 and TRBJ2-3; TRBD1 matches 8 bases. This CDR3 contains 16 residues. In germline, CDR1 is MNHNY, CDR2 SVGAGI (reference sequence). CDR3 loop: CSSNESPGQGTDTQYF. DNA for the CDR3: TGTTCCAGCAATGAAAGTCCGGGACAGGGCACAGATACGCAGTATTTT.

This clone was observed at least ten times. This may arise from a read error, as a much more abundant clone is one base away. V gene TRBV28 combines with J gene TRBJ2-1; D perhaps matches TRBD1 (6 bases). Germline CDR1 reads MDHEN; CDR2 reads SYDVKM. The CDR3 spans 11 residues. Trimming shortened V by 10 bases and J by 9 bases, and 13 bases separated the two germline ends. CDR3 sequence (DNA): TGTGCCATCAACAGGGCCGGTGAGCAGTTCTTC. Residues: CAINRAGEQFF.